This TCR beta chain was captured in a study of T cell responses to AZD1222 COVID-19 vaccine. Germline V CDR1 and CDR2: KGHSH, LQKENI. The CDR3 totals 13 residues. Trimming pared 4 bases from V and 5 bases from J, leaving 11 bases between. TCRdb's copy holds only in-frame clones and misses some; the assay was immunoSEQ multiplex PCR. The profile covers around 150,000 clones, with more than 75% appearing a single time and about 1.9% taken by the ten largest. The chain is built from TRBV18 and TRBJ1-1, with unresolved D. The source is an adult who received the AZD1222 COVID-19 vaccine. Sequencing was performed on peripheral blood, taken 28 days after the second AZD1222 dose. The CDR3 loop is CASSRSPGTEAFF. The CDR3 region has the DNA TGTGCCAGCTCACGTTCTCCCGGTACTGAAGCTTTCTTT.